This T cell receptor (beta chain) stems from a study of technical replicates of blood from several donors. The CDR3 totals 14 residues. Germline CDR1 and CDR2: MGHDK and SYGVNS. Trimming stripped 4 bases from V and 7 bases from J, with 15 bases between. Libraries were prepared by immunoSEQ multiplex PCR; TCRdb keeps only in-frame clonotypes and omits some of them. The sample consists of approximately 92,000 clones, 95% of them appearing once. Sequenced: T cells isolated from PBMCs. J is TRBJ2-3 and V is TRBV25-1; TRBD1 is a possible D gene (5 bases). This clonotype was sampled from a human donor in good health. The CDR3 DNA follows: TGTGCCAGCAGTGGAGTGAAGGGGCCTCATACGCAGTATTTT. This codes for CASSGVKGPHTQYF. The complete variable domain, with remaining parts taken from reference TRBV25-1 and TRBJ2-3, reads EADIYQTPRYLVIGTGKKITLECSQTMGHDKMYWYQQDPGMELHLIHYSYGVNSTEKGDLSSESTVSRIRTEHFPLTLESARPSHTSQYLCASSGVKGPHTQYFGPGTRLTVL.